This T cell receptor (beta chain) was retrieved from a study of blood T cell repertoires in COVID-19. Study-wide background: T cells, B-cell-depleted T cells, or PBMCs supplied cDNA or gDNA.

Trimming took off 5 bases at V and 2 bases at J, with 13 bases between the two ends. In germline, CDR1 is SGHVS, CDR2 FQNEAQ. The CDR3 loop spans 14 amino acids. Profiling relied on immunoSEQ multiplex PCR, and the TCRdb table lists in-frame clones only, not all of them. The sample records 140,000 to 150,000 clones, 84% being singletons. Cohorts were based on clinical histories the participants reported. The chain joins TRBV7-8 to TRBJ2-7, with D perhaps matching TRBD1 (5 bases). Sequencing input: PBMCs or T cells enriched from blood (not recorded which). This TCR was sampled from a woman aged 45-60 years with acute COVID-19. Here the CDR3 reads CASSRDSLTYEQYF. In DNA, the CDR3 is TGTGCCAGCAGCCGAGACAGCCTTACCTACGAGCAGTACTTC.